This T cell receptor (beta chain) was identified in a study of blood T cell repertoires in COVID-19. The germline V gene has CDR1 MGHRA and CDR2 YSYEKL. Trimming pared 0 bases from V and 5 bases from J, leaving 10 bases between. The CDR3 contains 14 residues. This clone has more than one count but fewer than ten. Measured with immunoSEQ multiplex PCR; TCRdb has only the in-frame clones, and not every one. The data contain about 200,000 clones, about nine tenths of them singletons. The sequenced material came from peripheral blood. The sequence was obtained from a man in his 60s who had recovered from COVID-19. The chain joins TRBV4-1 to TRBJ1-2; D is undetermined. DNA of the CDR3: TGCGCCAGCAGCCAAGACCACAGAGAGTATGGCTACACCTTC. As protein: CASSQDHREYGYTF.